The 7 T cell receptor beta chains presented below share a single source sample, sequenced in a study of OX40 agonist ivuxolimab in advanced cancers. Generated by immunoSEQ multiplex PCR, the TCRdb table keeps only in-frame clones and is missing some. The table lists about 60,000 clones, approximately 94% of them singletons. The specimen was CD4+ or CD8+ T cells sorted from blood, collected in a trial of the OX40 agonist ivuxolimab. Every receptor here comes from an adult with an advanced solid tumor such as melanoma, head and neck, liver or kidney cancer.

This rearrangement joins TRBV5-4 to TRBJ2-5; D not resolved. CDR3 length: 13 amino acids. V was clipped by 2 bases and J by 5 bases, with 10 bases between them. Germline V gene data show CDR1 as SGHNT and CDR2 as YYREEE (reference sequence). The CDR3 coding sequence is TGTGCCAGCAGCTTTTGGGGTGGGGAGACCCAGTACTTC. This gives the protein CASSFWGGETQYF.

The V and J genes are TRBV4-1 and TRBJ2-7, with 7 positions matching TRBD1. The CDR3 runs 14 residues. Losses at the gene ends were 4 bases for V and 0 bases for J; bases not matched to a gene: 3. CDR1 and CDR2 from the germline V gene are MGHRA and YSYEKL. The CDR3 nucleotides read TGCGCCAGCAGCCCAGGGGACAGCTCCTACGAGCAGTACTTC. Protein: CASSPGDSSYEQYF.

V usage is TRBV30 and J usage is TRBJ1-1; 7 bases match TRBD1. CDR1 is GTSNPN and CDR2 is SVGIG in the germline V gene (reference sequence). With V trimmed by 5 bases and J by 3 bases, 9 bases remained unmatched. The CDR3 contains 14 residues. This CDR3 is CAWHSTGEYTEAFF. In DNA, the CDR3 is TGTGCCTGGCACTCAACAGGGGAGTACACTGAAGCTTTCTTT.

The chain has TRBV5-8 and TRBJ2-1; D is perhaps TRBD1 (6 bases). The CDR3 is 13 residues long. V was pared by 2 bases and J by 12 bases, with 15 bases between. From germline, CDR1 is SGHTS and CDR2 YDEGEE. The CDR3 region is CASSLTWTEGQFF. The CDR3 region has the DNA TGTGCCAGCAGCTTAACGTGGACAGAGGGGCAGTTCTTC.

The rearrangement joins TRBV7-6 to TRBJ2-1; unclear D gene. V lost 4 bases, J lost 6 bases, and 16 bases lay in between. There are 15 residues in the CDR3. Germline CDR1 reads SGHVS; CDR2 reads FNYEAQ. The CDR3 DNA reads as TGTGCCAGCAGCTCCTCGATTGAGGACGCCAATGAGCAGTTCTTC. Translation: CASSSSIEDANEQFF.

V and J are TRBV11-2 and TRBJ1-1, with D possibly TRBD1 on 5 matching bases. The CDR3 runs 15 residues. The V end lost 1 base, the J end lost 5 bases, and 14 bases lay between the germline ends. In germline, CDR1 is SGHAT, CDR2 FQNNGV. The CDR3 spells CASSLVSRGGTEAFF. The DNA of the CDR3 is TGTGCCAGCAGCTTAGTTTCAAGGGGAGGGACTGAAGCTTTCTTT.

The rearrangement links TRBV28 to TRBJ2-7; the match to TRBD2 covers 12 bases. This CDR3 is built from 17 residues. Germline lookup yields CDR1 MDHEN and CDR2 SYDVKM. Losses at the gene ends were 2 bases for V and 1 base for J; bases not matched to a gene: 6. CDR3 in amino acids: CASSLGLAGGPSYEQYF. DNA of the CDR3: TGTGCCAGCAGTTTAGGTCTAGCGGGAGGGCCGTCCTACGAGCAGTACTTC.